This TCR beta chain came from a study of blood T cell repertoires in COVID-19 (dated by TCRdb to the early 2020s). With respect to the entire study: Collaborator samples came from the United States, Italy and Spain and covered acute and convalescent phases of COVID-19. The material from the prospective study consisted of cDNA or gDNA derived from T cells, B-cell-depleted T cells, or PBMCs. Subjects who had been exposed to COVID-19, were actively infected with it, or had recovered from it provided the deeply sampled blood TCRbeta repertoires that made up the dataset. The repertoires were made available in a free public database intended to serve as a resource for research on the immune response to SARS-CoV-2. Samples were obtained from the ongoing ImmuneRACE study (first 160 participants) and from 1,254 subjects provided by 6 global collaborators. Nearly every sample came with metadata listing a de-identified subject ID, COVID-19 status, age in years and sex. HLA class I and class II types, where available, came from metadata supplied by the sample provider rather than from assay-based typing.

Each collaborating institution followed its own protocols to collect whole blood in K2EDTA tubes. For TCRbeta analysis, collaborators shipped samples as frozen whole blood, isolated PBMCs, or DNA extracted from either of those sample types. What the authors observed across the whole study: The amount of clinical and demographic metadata varied by source and participant and was provided uncurated.

TCRbeta CDR3 regions were amplified from genomic DNA by means of the immunoSEQ Assay, a bias-controlled multiplex PCR. As for how the authors treated the data: The number of nucleated cells in each sample was estimated from the amplification of reference gene primers within the assay. To quantify the absolute abundance of each unique TCRbeta CDR3 rearrangement, sequence reads were collapsed and filtered. For each sample, productive Simpson clonality was calculated as the square root of Simpson's diversity index over productive rearrangements. TCRdb re-hosts the immuneACCESS table, in-frame sequences only. Its copies lack some clones; in the studies checked, an unresolved V gene accounts for under half of them, and the cause for the rest is not known. Clonal size and the V and J genes are those of that table, whereas D and trimming came from the DNA. This sample lists approximately 200,000 clones; 84% were detected once. Jointly, the top ten make up about 2.3% of the sample.

Points on this clone: Which antigen it targets is not known. The input lacks base qualities; no much larger clone sits a single base away.

The receptor was derived from a woman aged 60-75 years with acute or convalescent COVID-19. Material for sequencing was peripheral blood.

The CDR3 reads as follows: CASSQAERGGYNEQFF. The DNA sequence is given as TGCGCCAGCAGCCAAGCTGAGCGGGGGGGCTACAATGAGCAGTTCTTC. This receptor chain uses TRBV4-3 and TRBJ2-1; 10 central nucleotides agree with TRBD2. Inclusive of the bounding cysteine and phenylalanine, the CDR3 is 16 residues long. Solely the CDR3 DNA is kept, with 48 bases framed from the first base. V lost 1 base and J lost 3 bases, and the count of bases not matched to a germline gene is 3. The germline V gene encodes CDR1 LGHNA and CDR2 YSLEER.